This T cell receptor beta chain was profiled in a study of T cell responses to AZD1222 COVID-19 vaccine. Study observations and caveats: Donors were mostly white British, more females; clonal diversity possibly underestimated. Only six AZD1222 recipients tested seropositive at baseline.

This clone has a single count. Antigen: not known. This CDR3 contains 15 residues. Trimming removed 2 bases from V and 7 bases from J; junction bases left unmatched: 8. Per the germline V gene, CDR1 is LGHDT and CDR2 is YNNKEL (reference sequence). Only in-frame clones appear in the TCRdb table, and some are missing; sequencing was by immunoSEQ multiplex PCR. This table has fewer than 85,000 clones, roughly 89% appearing once. The specimen was peripheral blood, collected 28 days after the second AZD1222 dose. The sequence was collected from an adult who received the AZD1222 COVID-19 vaccine. The V call is TRBV3-1 (or the pseudogene TRBV3-2), the J call TRBJ1-5, with 7 bases matching TRBD1. DNA for the CDR3: TGTGCCAGCAGCCAAACAGGGGCGGTCCGACAGCCCCAGCATTTT. Protein product: CASSQTGAVRQPQHF.